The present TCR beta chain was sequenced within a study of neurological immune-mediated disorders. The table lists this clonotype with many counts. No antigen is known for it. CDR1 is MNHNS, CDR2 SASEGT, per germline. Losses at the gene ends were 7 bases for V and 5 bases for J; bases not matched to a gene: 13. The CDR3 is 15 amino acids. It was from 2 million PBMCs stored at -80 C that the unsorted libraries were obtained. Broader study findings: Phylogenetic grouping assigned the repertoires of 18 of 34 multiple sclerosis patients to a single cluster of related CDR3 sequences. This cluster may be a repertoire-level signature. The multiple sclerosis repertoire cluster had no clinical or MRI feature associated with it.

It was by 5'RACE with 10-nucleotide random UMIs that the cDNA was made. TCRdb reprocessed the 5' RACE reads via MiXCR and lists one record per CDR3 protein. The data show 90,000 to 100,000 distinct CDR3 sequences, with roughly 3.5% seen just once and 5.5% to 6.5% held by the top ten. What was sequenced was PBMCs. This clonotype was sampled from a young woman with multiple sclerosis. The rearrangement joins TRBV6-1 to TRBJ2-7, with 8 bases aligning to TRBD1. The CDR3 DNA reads TGTGCCAGCAATATAAACGGACAGGGCCGTCACGAGCAGTACTTC. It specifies CASNINGQGRHEQYF.